This T cell receptor beta chain originates from a study of T cells after yellow fever vaccination (dated 2019 in TCRdb). Regarding the study in general: The SMART-Seq v4 Ultra Low Input RNA kit was used to prepare libraries from fractions with low cell numbers. Blood samples were taken at several timepoints before and after primary and secondary immunization, and bulk PBMC replicates and cell subsets were isolated. The cohort comprised two healthy male donors, one aged 18 to 30 and one aged 30 to 40 years. To follow T-cell clones before and after both primary and booster YFV17D yellow fever vaccination, bulk TCR alpha and beta repertoires underwent longitudinal sequencing. General study outcomes and caveats: Because only a couple of donors were included in the study, the extent to which the findings can be generalized is limited. Because abundant contaminating clonotypes from the bulk population could be contained in FACS-sorted repertoires, computational filtering was required. A small fraction of clonotypes showed up in both the CD4 and CD8 compartments, probably as a result of convergent recombination. Most clones expanded after primary vaccination were re-detected after the booster (just under 97% of CD4 and around 86% of CD8), suggesting broad memory maintenance. Compared with the primary T-cell response, the secondary T-cell response was weaker but faster, peaking on day 5 rather than day 15.

In its sample, this clonotype was seen a few times. The clone's antigen remains unknown. Per-base qualities were not stored, and no clone one base away is much larger. This specimen's treatment or condition label, per the study, means: live attenuated yellow fever vaccine strain. At each blood-draw timepoint, two biological replicates of bulk PBMCs were collected. PBMCs were isolated from peripheral blood using a standard Ficoll-Paque protocol. TriZol was used to extract RNA from bulk PBMCs, CD4 and CD8 fractions, and dextramer-positive and dextramer-negative fractions. Synthesis of TCR cDNA relied on 5'RACE template switching, a step that introduced a universal primer site along with unique molecular identifiers. Priming of cDNA synthesis was performed from both the TCR alpha and TCR beta constant segments. Two PCR steps were used to amplify libraries, with sample barcodes and sequencing adapters being added in the second step. Sequencing of the libraries was done on either Illumina HiSeq 2500 (2x100 bp) or NovaSeq (2x150 bp). Processing in the source paper ran as follows. Demultiplexing of reads and collapsing into UMI consensus sequences were performed with MIGEC, and V(D)J alignment was carried out with MiXCR. Using edgeR on replicate PBMC samples, clonotypes were called vaccine-responding if FDR was below 0.01 and the log2 fold change was above 5 up to day 15. Each bulk clonotype received a CD4 or CD8 identity based on whether the sequenced CD4 or CD8 repertoire contained that clonotype at higher abundance. TCRdb passed the public sequencing reads through fastp at Q25 and MiXCR, retaining productive beta sequences. One record per CDR3 amino acid sequence lists the most common genes and DNA. The V and J calls shown here were made by TCRdb, not taken from the authors' results. For this sample the table gives some 350,000 distinct CDR3 sequences, of which 6.2% were detected only once. Approximately 16% of the sample belongs to the ten largest clones.

Per the germline V gene, SGHTA is the CDR1 and FQGTGA is the CDR2. Trimming removed 5 bases from V and 6 bases from J; the gene matches leave 9 bases unexplained. From the cysteine up to the phenylalanine, the CDR3 has a length of 15 residues. Only the CDR3 region is kept as DNA, spanning 45 bases read in frame from base 1. This specimen consisted of PBMCs, obtained 5 days after the yellow fever booster vaccination. The chain links TRBV7-3 with TRBJ2-1, with 8 bases aligning to TRBD1. This TCR was sampled from a man younger than 45 who received the YFV17D yellow fever vaccine. Here is the DNA: TGTGCCAGCAGCAAAACAGGGGGAACAGGCAATGAGCAGTTCTTC. Its protein is CASSKTGGTGNEQFF. This CDR3, with the reference TRBV7-3 and TRBJ2-1 proteins standing in past its ends, gives the full variable domain GAGVSQTPSNKVTEKGKYVELRCDPISGHTALYWYRQSLGQGPEFLIYFQGTGAADDSGLPNDRFFAVRPEGSVSTLKIQRTERGDSAVYLCASSKTGGTGNEQFFGPGTRLTVL.